Following are 26 T cell receptor beta chains from one sample sequenced in a study of lymphopenia after photon versus proton radiotherapy. TCRdb keeps only in-frame clones here, not all; method: immunoSEQ multiplex PCR. The sample records 70,000 to 95,000 clones, approximately 82% being singletons. This material consisted of peripheral blood, taken from a patient treated with proton-based radiotherapy. The receptors shown here come from a man in his sixties with pancreatic cancer.

The chain links TRBV7-9 to TRBJ2-1; D gene unclear. The CDR3 loop spans 18 amino acids. Trimming removed 4 bases from V and 0 bases from J, with 19 bases in between. Per germline, CDR1 SEHNR and CDR2 FQNEAQ (reference sequence). Written as DNA, the CDR3 is TGTGCCAGCAGCTGGGCTCCGGACGGGCGATACTCCTACAATGAGCAGTTCTTC. Its protein is CASSWAPDGRYSYNEQFF.

The genes are TRBV2 and TRBJ2-2; D unclear. Germline CDR1 reads SNHLY; CDR2 reads FYNNEI. This CDR3 has 14 amino acids. V lost 5 bases and J 4 bases, leaving 11 bases between the germline ends. For the CDR3, the DNA is TGTGCCAGCAGTCGAGGCCCTGGCACCGGGGAGCTGTTTTTT. Its translation: CASSRGPGTGELFF.

This rearrangement joins TRBV7-9 to TRBJ2-3; 9 nucleotides agree with TRBD2. Germline CDR1 is SEHNR and CDR2 is FQNEAQ (reference sequence). V lost 4 bases and J lost 2; bases outside the gene matches: 7. This CDR3 has 16 amino acids. CDR3 nucleotides: TGTGCCAGCAGCTCAGGGGTAGCGGGAGCCACAGATACGCAGTATTTT. It yields the protein CASSSGVAGATDTQYF.

The V and J genes are TRBV6-6 and TRBJ2-7; the D is unclear. Trimming removed 4 bases from V and 3 bases from J, with 4 bases in between. The CDR3 loop spans 11 amino acids. The germline CDR1 and CDR2 sequences are MNHNY and SVGAGI (reference sequence). CDR3 residues: CASSSIYEQYF. The CDR3 nucleotides read TGTGCCAGCAGTTCAATCTACGAGCAGTACTTC.

CDR3 bases: TGTGCCAGCAGTTATCAGGCGGGGAAGCAGTTCTTC. It translates to CASSYQAGKQFF. V usage is TRBV6-5 and J usage is TRBJ2-1, with D maybe TRBD2 (6 bases). Trimming removed 3 bases at V and 11 bases at J, with 11 bases between. Germline CDR1 MNHEY, CDR2 SVGAGI. This CDR3 has 12 residues.

The chain links TRBV11-2 to TRBJ1-4; D is unclear. This CDR3 region has 12 residues. In germline, CDR1 is SGHAT, CDR2 FQNNGV. V dropped 4 bases and J dropped 4 bases, with 4 bases sitting between them. The CDR3 nucleotides are TGTGCCAGCAGCTCCTTTAATGAAAAACTGTTTTTT. Its protein product is CASSSFNEKLFF.

This clone came up many times. This chain uses TRBV13 with TRBJ1-4, with D perhaps matching TRBD1 (5 bases). CDR3 length: 19 residues. Germline V gene data show CDR1 as PRHDT and CDR2 as FYEKMQ (reference sequence). Trimming stripped 5 bases from V and 2 bases from J, with 24 bases between. CDR3 DNA sequence: TGTGCCAGCAGCACCGGGACCTCCGCGCGCAGGAGGACTAATGAAAAACTGTTTTTT. Translating gives CASSTGTSARRRTNEKLFF.

Turning to this clone: Germline and junction disagree at one end, which may indicate a read error. The rearrangement links TRBV6-5 to TRBJ2-7; D is unclear. The CDR3 contains 14 residues. CDR1 is MNHEY, CDR2 SVGAGI, per germline. The DNA for the CDR3 is TGTGCCATCAGTGAGGCTTTCCGGGTCTACGAGCAGTACTTC. It is translated as CAISEAFRVYEQYF.

V usage is TRBV7-2 and J usage is TRBJ1-1; D is uncertain. With 5 bases removed from V and 7 bases from J, the gap between germline ends came to 20 bases. The CDR3 has 15 amino acids. The germline V gene encodes CDR1 SGHTA and CDR2 FQGNSA. The CDR3 coding sequence is TGTGCCAGCAGCGCTGCGGGCGCGGGAAGGCTTGAAGCTTTCTTT. Residues: CASSAAGAGRLEAFF.

This sequence joins TRBV5-6 and TRBJ2-3; no clear D. CDR1 and CDR2 from the germline V gene are SGHDT and YYEEEE. Trimming shortened V by 4 bases and J by 1 base, and 10 bases separated the two germline ends. This CDR3 has 14 amino acids. CDR3 in DNA: TGTGCCAGCAGCGCCCTGGGCGGCACAGATACGCAGTATTTT. It encodes CASSALGGTDTQYF. The full variable domain, rest sourced from reference TRBV5-6 and TRBJ2-3, is DAGVTQSPTHLIKTRGQQVTLRCSPKSGHDTVSWYQQALGQGPQFIFQYYEEEERQRGNFPDRFSGHQFPNYSSELNVNALLLGDSALYLCASSALGGTDTQYFGPGTRLTVL.

The chain carries TRBV10-3 and TRBJ2-7, with TRBD2 matching 13 bases. Germline CDR1 is ENHRY and CDR2 is SYGVKD. V dropped 4 bases and J dropped 6; count of bases not matched to a gene: 6. This CDR3 comprises 15 residues. The CDR3 bases are TGTGCCATCAGTGGGCCGGGACTAGCGGGATTCGAGCAGTACTTC. It yields the protein CAISGPGLAGFEQYF.

J is TRBJ1-3 and V is TRBV9; D gene ambiguous. This CDR3 has 15 residues. Germline V CDR1 and CDR2: SGDLS, YYNGEE. V was cut by 2 bases and J by 0 bases, with 9 bases left in between. This CDR3 reads CASSVNSNSGNTIYF. CDR3 in DNA: TGTGCCAGCAGCGTTAACTCAAACTCTGGAAACACCATATATTTT.

The rearrangement links TRBV29-1 to TRBJ2-7; 8 bases line up with TRBD1. Germline V gene sequence: CDR1 SQVTM, CDR2 ANQGSEA. Germline trimming cut 7 bases from V and 7 bases from J; bases unmatched to any gene: 9. The CDR3 contains 12 residues. The CDR3 region has the DNA TGCAGCGCCGCACCAGGGGGCGATGAGCAGTACTTC. This sequence encodes CSAAPGGDEQYF.

Written as DNA, the CDR3 is TGCGCCAGCAGCACACACCCGGTGGGCTCTGGAAACACCATATATTTT. Translated: CASSTHPVGSGNTIYF. The chain carries TRBV5-1 and TRBJ1-3; D gene ambiguous. The CDR3 totals 16 residues. Germline V gene sequence: CDR1 SGHRS, CDR2 YFSETQ. The V end lost 4 bases, the J end lost 0 bases, and 14 bases lay between the germline ends. Together with reference TRBV5-1 and TRBJ1-3, the CDR3 gives the full variable domain: KAGVTQTPRYLIKTRGQQVTLSCSPISGHRSVSWYQQTPGQGLQFLFEYFSETQRNKGNFPGRFSGRQFSNSRSEMNVSTLELGDSALYLCASSTHPVGSGNTIYFGEGSWLTVV.

This chain links TRBV7-2 with TRBJ2-1, with D perhaps assigned TRBD1 or TRBD2 (6 bases each). CDR1 and CDR2 from the germline V gene are SGHTA and FQGNSA. V was cut by 1 base and J by 7 bases, with 23 bases left in between. The CDR3 is 18 amino acids. CDR3 in DNA: TGTGCCAGCAGCTTAGTGGCGACAGGACAAGCGGGCGGGAATGAGCAGTTCTTC. Its translation is CASSLVATGQAGGNEQFF.

This clone occurred a few times. This rearrangement joins TRBV9 to TRBJ2-1, with 12 bases matching TRBD2. The length of the CDR3 is 14 residues. Trimming removed 0 bases from V and 9 bases from J; junction bases left unmatched: 1. Per germline, CDR1 SGDLS and CDR2 YYNGEE. CDR3 sequence (DNA): TGTGCCAGCAGCGTAGCTAGCGGGAGGGTTGAGCAGTTCTTC. This sequence encodes CASSVASGRVEQFF.

The chain has TRBV6-5 and TRBJ1-2; 7 nucleotides align to TRBD1. Germline-derived CDR1 and CDR2 are MNHEY and SVGAGI. The V gene end was trimmed by 7 bases and the J gene end by 3 bases; junction bases not matched to a gene: 5. The CDR3 covers 13 residues. This CDR3 is CASTRGIHYGYTF. The CDR3 DNA reads as TGTGCCAGCACCAGGGGGATACACTATGGCTACACCTTC.

The chain links TRBV28 to TRBJ1-4, with 11 bases aligning to TRBD1. Per germline, CDR1 MDHEN and CDR2 SYDVKM. V shed 5 bases, J shed 5 bases, and the junction held 7 bases outside the gene matches. The CDR3 extends over 16 amino acids. The CDR3 region is CASSTHGQGANEKLFF. Written as DNA, the CDR3 is TGTGCCAGCAGTACTCACGGACAGGGGGCAAATGAAAAACTGTTTTTT.

The chain joins TRBV28 to TRBJ1-5; 7 bases line up with TRBD1. CDR1 is MDHEN and CDR2 is SYDVKM in the germline V gene. The CDR3 covers 22 residues. V dropped 5 bases and J dropped 0; count of bases not matched to a gene: 25. CDR3 bases: TGTGCCAGCAGTCTCCCCCTATTGTGGTCAGGGGGGAAAACCAATAGCAATCAGCCCCAGCATTTT. This gives the protein CASSLPLLWSGGKTNSNQPQHF.

This clone appeared a single time. The chain recombines TRBV5-5 with TRBJ1-1, with a possible D match to TRBD1 (5 bases). The CDR3 covers 13 residues. Per germline, CDR1 SGHKS and CDR2 YYEKEE (reference sequence). V was shortened by 3 bases and J by 3 bases, with 9 bases between the two germline ends. CDR3 sequence: CASSSGAHTEAFF. CDR3 nucleotides: TGTGCCAGCAGCTCCGGGGCCCACACTGAAGCTTTCTTT.

The chain carries TRBV29-1 and TRBJ2-6, with 8 bases identical to TRBD1. Germline V gene data show CDR1 as SQVTM and CDR2 as ANQGSEA. The CDR3 runs 16 residues. The V and J ends lost 3 bases and 5 bases, in that order; junction bases with no gene match: 9. CDR3 sequence reads: CSVDGQGALRANVLTF. DNA for the CDR3: TGCAGCGTTGACGGGCAGGGGGCCTTGAGGGCCAACGTCCTGACTTTC.

The chain uses TRBV7-2 and TRBJ2-7, with 13 bases identical to TRBD2. The V segment lost 5 bases and the J segment 6 bases; nucleotides outside the gene matches: 4. CDR1 and CDR2 from the germline V gene are SGHTA and FQGNSA. The CDR3 covers 14 residues. For the CDR3, the DNA is TGTGCCAGCAGCCGGACTAGCGGGAGACCCGAGCAGTACTTC. Its translation: CASSRTSGRPEQYF.

The gene calls are TRBV21-1 and TRBJ1-5. TRBV21-1 is termed a pseudogene. The CDR3 runs 15 residues. This CDR3 reads CASSTPGASNQPQHF. CDR3 in DNA: TGTGCCAGCAGCACCCCCGGGGCCAGCAATCAGCCCCAGCATTTT.

The rearrangement links TRBV7-9 to TRBJ1-1, with D possibly being TRBD1 (5 bases). V was trimmed by 1 base and J by 1 base, leaving 10 bases between them. CDR3 length: 15 residues. Germline V gives CDR1 SEHNR, CDR2 FQNEAQ (reference sequence). Here the CDR3 reads CASSLGTGGNTEAFF. As DNA, the CDR3 is TGTGCCAGCAGCTTAGGTACAGGAGGGAACACTGAAGCTTTCTTT.

The chain recombines TRBV7-8 with TRBJ1-5; D not resolved. Germline assignment: CDR1 SGHVS and CDR2 FQNEAQ. This CDR3 region has 15 residues. The germline V and J ends were trimmed by 1 base and 0 bases, with 7 bases remaining between them. For the CDR3, the DNA is TGTGCCAGCAGCTTAGTCGGGGATAGCAATCAGCCCCAGCATTTT. As protein: CASSLVGDSNQPQHF.

V usage is TRBV30 and J usage is TRBJ2-1; D ambiguous. Deletions cut 4 bases from V and 7 bases from J, with 8 bases between. This CDR3 comprises 11 residues. The V gene's germline CDR1 is GTSNPN and CDR2 SVGIG (reference sequence). CDR3 coding DNA: TGTGCCTGGAATCCGGGTAATGAGCAGTTCTTC. This encodes CAWNPGNEQFF.